The entry below describes one TCR beta chain. Its antigen is still unknown. This entry comes from a study of CD4 T cells in relation to SARS-CoV-2 and coronaviruses. Findings and caveats of the study: SARS-CoV-2-driven expansion was significantly weaker in crossreactive than monoreactive clones.

CDR1 and CDR2 from the germline V gene are PRHDT and FYEKMQ (reference sequence). Trimming at V came to 2 bases and at J to 16 bases, leaving 8 bases not matched to a gene. This CDR3 region has 12 residues. Profiled with immunoSEQ multiplex PCR; TCRdb holds only in-frame clones, not every one. The sample records tens of thousands of clones, around 76% being singletons. The receptor was derived from an adult with COVID-19. The sequencing sample was made of memory CD4+ T cells from PBMCs, cultured in vitro. The V gene is TRBV13, the J gene TRBJ2-1; 7 bases map to TRBD1. CDR3 protein: CASSLYSQGIFF. The CDR3, as DNA: TGTGCCAGCAGCTTATACTCACAGGGGATTTTCTTC.